Listed below are T cell receptor beta chains from one sample, sequenced in a study of T cell clones after liver transplantation. Using immunoSEQ multiplex PCR, the repertoire was profiled, and TCRdb retains in-frame clones only, with some absent. The table records over 70,000 clones, roughly 80% of them present only once. The material was CD4+ T cells from blood, obtained 12 months after liver transplant. The receptors originated from a human patient who received a liver transplant. These T cells may partly come from the graft donor. CDR3s include the opening cysteine and the closing phenylalanine or tryptophan. The D gene is left open where the match is weak. Size is omitted from some rows. Given values are once, few, many or a class for expanded clones.

j_gene: TRBJ2-2
abundance: .
v_gene: TRBV6-6
d_gene: .
CDR3aa: CASSYSFSGTGELFF
CDR3nt: TGTGCCAGCAGTTACTCGTTCAGCGGCACCGGGGAGCTGTTTTTT

j_gene: TRBJ2-3
abundance: .
v_gene: TRBV4-2
d_gene: TRBD1
CDR3aa: CASSAGTVNFADTQYF
CDR3nt: TGTGCCAGCAGCGCCGGGACAGTTAATTTCGCAGATACGCAGTATTTT

j_gene: TRBJ2-7
abundance: few
v_gene: TRBV5-1
d_gene: TRBD1
CDR3aa: CASSLWGQGDEQYF
CDR3nt: TGCGCCAGCAGCTTGTGGGGACAGGGTGACGAGCAGTACTTC

j_gene: TRBJ1-2
abundance: .
v_gene: TRBV28
d_gene: TRBD1
CDR3aa: CASSLWGTGSGGYTF
CDR3nt: TGTGCCAGCAGTTTATGGGGGACAGGCTCGGGTGGCTACACCTTC

j_gene: TRBJ2-3
abundance: .
v_gene: TRBV5-6
d_gene: .
CDR3aa: CASSLADTQYF
CDR3nt: TGTGCCAGCAGCTTGGCAGATACGCAGTATTTT

j_gene: TRBJ1-2
abundance: .
v_gene: TRBV6-5
d_gene: .
CDR3aa: CASNQGTPPYGYTF
CDR3nt: TGTGCCAGCAATCAGGGGACACCGCCCTATGGCTACACCTTC

j_gene: TRBJ2-1
abundance: .
v_gene: TRBV28
d_gene: .
CDR3aa: CASSKDLQGYNEQFF
CDR3nt: TGTGCCAGCAGTAAAGACCTTCAGGGATACAATGAGCAGTTCTTC

j_gene: TRBJ1-3
abundance: .
v_gene: TRBV7-2
d_gene: .
CDR3aa: CASSLRLSGNTIYF
CDR3nt: TGTGCCAGCAGCTTAAGGCTCTCTGGAAACACCATATATTTT

j_gene: TRBJ1-5
abundance: .
v_gene: TRBV7-2
d_gene: .
CDR3aa: CASSLRRSNQPQHF
CDR3nt: TGTGCCAGCAGCTTAAGACGAAGCAATCAGCCCCAGCATTTT

j_gene: TRBJ1-1
abundance: .
v_gene: TRBV13
d_gene: TRBD1
CDR3aa: CASSYYRGGTEAFF
CDR3nt: TGTGCCAGCAGCTACTACAGGGGGGGCACTGAAGCTTTCTTT

j_gene: TRBJ1-2
abundance: .
v_gene: TRBV5-6
d_gene: TRBD1
CDR3aa: CASSPNDRDYGYTF
CDR3nt: TGTGCCAGCAGCCCTAATGACAGGGACTATGGCTACACCTTC

j_gene: TRBJ1-2
abundance: .
v_gene: TRBV28
d_gene: .
CDR3aa: CASSLQRGGYGYTF
CDR3nt: TGTGCCAGCAGTTTACAGCGGGGGGGCTATGGCTACACCTTC

j_gene: TRBJ2-1
abundance: once
v_gene: TRBV7-8
d_gene: .
CDR3aa: CASSLTGDGLQFF
CDR3nt: TGTGCCAGCAGCTTAACCGGGGACGGATTGCAGTTCTTC

j_gene: TRBJ2-7
abundance: .
v_gene: TRBV5-4
d_gene: .
CDR3aa: CASSLGDAGEQYF
CDR3nt: TGTGCCAGCAGCTTGGGGGATGCGGGCGAGCAGTACTTC

j_gene: TRBJ1-1
abundance: .
v_gene: TRBV18
d_gene: .
CDR3aa: CASSPAGRLNTEAFF
CDR3nt: TGTGCCAGCTCACCCGCAGGCCGTTTGAACACTGAAGCTTTCTTT

j_gene: TRBJ1-2
abundance: medium-sized
v_gene: TRBV29-1
d_gene: TRBD1
CDR3aa: CSAGFRDREKYGYTF
CDR3nt: TGCAGCGCTGGCTTCCGGGACAGGGAAAAGTATGGCTACACCTTC

j_gene: TRBJ1-2
abundance: once
v_gene: TRBV13
d_gene: TRBD1
CDR3aa: CASSLPGQGDYGYTF
CDR3nt: TGTGCCAGCAGCTTACCGGGACAGGGCGACTATGGCTACACCTTC

j_gene: TRBJ1-5
abundance: .
v_gene: TRBV28
d_gene: .
CDR3aa: CASRNERIRGPRHLNQPQHF
CDR3nt: TGTGCCAGCAGGAATGAACGGATCAGGGGCCCGCGCCATCTCAATCAGCCCCAGCATTTT

j_gene: TRBJ2-3
abundance: .
v_gene: TRBV9
d_gene: .
CDR3aa: CASSVTSSPFTDTQYF
CDR3nt: TGTGCCAGCAGCGTTACTTCCTCCCCTTTCACAGATACGCAGTATTTT

j_gene: TRBJ2-1
abundance: .
v_gene: TRBV5-4
d_gene: .
CDR3aa: CASSLQTSSYNEQFF
CDR3nt: TGTGCCAGCAGCTTACAGACTAGCTCCTACAATGAGCAGTTCTTC

j_gene: TRBJ2-1
abundance: .
v_gene: TRBV7-9
d_gene: TRBD2
CDR3aa: CACSGTSGTYNEQFF
CDR3nt: TGTGCCTGCTCCGGGACTAGCGGGACCTACAATGAGCAGTTCTTC

j_gene: TRBJ2-7
abundance: .
v_gene: TRBV30
d_gene: .
CDR3aa: CAWMRPLENTYEQYF
CDR3nt: TGTGCCTGGATGCGCCCACTGGAAAATACCTACGAGCAGTACTTC

j_gene: TRBJ2-2
abundance: .
v_gene: TRBV18
d_gene: .
CDR3aa: CASSPGLTNTGELFF
CDR3nt: TGTGCCAGCTCACCAGGACTAACGAACACCGGGGAGCTGTTTTTT

j_gene: TRBJ2-5
abundance: few
v_gene: TRBV6-1
d_gene: .
CDR3aa: CASSGTGSATQYF
CDR3nt: TGTGCCAGCAGTGGGACGGGCTCGGCGACCCAGTACTTC

j_gene: TRBJ2-7
abundance: few
v_gene: TRBV5-4
d_gene: TRBD1
CDR3aa: CASSGGTAEYGEQYF
CDR3nt: TGTGCCAGCAGCGGTGGGACAGCGGAGTACGGGGAGCAGTACTTC

j_gene: TRBJ2-1
abundance: .
v_gene: TRBV6-4
d_gene: TRBD2
CDR3aa: CASSDWAPASGRYNEQFF
CDR3nt: TGTGCCAGCAGTGACTGGGCCCCCGCTAGCGGGAGATACAATGAGCAGTTCTTC

j_gene: TRBJ1-4
abundance: .
v_gene: TRBV10-3
d_gene: TRBD1
CDR3aa: CATATGVNEKLFF
CDR3nt: TGTGCCACCGCAACAGGGGTTAATGAAAAACTGTTTTTT

j_gene: TRBJ2-1
abundance: .
v_gene: TRBV27
d_gene: .
CDR3aa: CASSLDPRQIYNEQFF
CDR3nt: TGTGCCAGCAGTTTAGATCCGCGACAGATCTACAATGAGCAGTTCTTC

j_gene: TRBJ1-1
abundance: .
v_gene: TRBV5-1
d_gene: .
CDR3aa: CASSVQGSLNTEAFF
CDR3nt: TGCGCCAGCAGCGTACAGGGATCCCTGAACACTGAAGCTTTCTTT

j_gene: TRBJ1-5
abundance: .
v_gene: TRBV28
d_gene: .
CDR3aa: CASSHLEGYSNQPQHF
CDR3nt: TGTGCCAGCAGTCATCTGGAGGGGTATAGCAATCAGCCCCAGCATTTT

j_gene: TRBJ2-7
abundance: many
v_gene: TRBV6-1
d_gene: .
CDR3aa: CASSPGGARKEQYF
CDR3nt: TGTGCCAGCAGCCCCGGAGGGGCGAGAAAAGAGCAGTACTTC

j_gene: TRBJ1-1
abundance: .
v_gene: TRBV20-1
d_gene: .
CDR3aa: CSAPQNTEAFF
CDR3nt: TGCAGTGCCCCACAGAACACTGAAGCTTTCTTT

j_gene: TRBJ2-7
abundance: few
v_gene: TRBV11-2
d_gene: TRBD2
CDR3aa: CASSLGRGTSGSRSYEQYF
CDR3nt: TGTGCCAGCAGCTTAGGCAGGGGGACTAGCGGGAGTAGGTCCTACGAGCAGTACTTC

j_gene: TRBJ2-1
abundance: .
v_gene: TRBV2
d_gene: .
CDR3aa: CASRSHREQQFF
CDR3nt: TGTGCCAGCAGATCCCACAGGGAACAGCAGTTCTTC

j_gene: TRBJ2-7
abundance: .
v_gene: TRBV5-1
d_gene: TRBD2
CDR3aa: CASSTGTSGSYEQYF
CDR3nt: TGCGCCAGCAGCACCGGGACTAGCGGTTCCTACGAGCAGTACTTC

j_gene: TRBJ2-6
abundance: .
v_gene: TRBV6-1
d_gene: .
CDR3aa: CASSALALVANVLTF
CDR3nt: TGTGCCAGCAGTGCCCTAGCTCTGGTGGCCAACGTCCTGACTTTC

j_gene: TRBJ2-5
abundance: .
v_gene: TRBV25-1
d_gene: .
CDR3aa: CASSDWGFQETQYF
CDR3nt: TGTGCCAGCAGTGACTGGGGTTTCCAAGAGACCCAGTACTTC

j_gene: TRBJ1-1
abundance: .
v_gene: TRBV28
d_gene: .
CDR3aa: CASSSPGQNTEAFF
CDR3nt: TGTGCCAGCAGTTCCCCGGGACAAAACACTGAAGCTTTCTTT

j_gene: TRBJ2-7
abundance: .
v_gene: TRBV10-2
d_gene: TRBD2
CDR3aa: CASRELASAYEQYF
CDR3nt: TGCGCCAGCAGGGAACTAGCGTCAGCCTACGAGCAGTACTTC

j_gene: TRBJ2-7
abundance: once
v_gene: TRBV6-1
d_gene: TRBD2
CDR3aa: CASRMREGSYEQYF
CDR3nt: TGTGCCAGCAGAATGCGGGAGGGATCCTACGAGCAGTACTTC

j_gene: TRBJ1-1
abundance: .
v_gene: TRBV28
d_gene: .
CDR3aa: CASSEGFRNTEAFF
CDR3nt: TGTGCCAGCAGTGAGGGATTTCGGAACACTGAAGCTTTCTTT

j_gene: TRBJ2-3
abundance: .
v_gene: TRBV18
d_gene: TRBD1
CDR3aa: CASSPGTGGDTQYF
CDR3nt: TGTGCCAGCTCACCCGGGACAGGAGGAGATACGCAGTATTTT

j_gene: TRBJ2-3
abundance: .
v_gene: TRBV6-1
d_gene: .
CDR3aa: CASLSPISHTQYF
CDR3nt: TGTGCCAGCCTAAGCCCTATCTCTCATACGCAGTATTTT

j_gene: TRBJ1-2
abundance: .
v_gene: TRBV7-2
d_gene: .
CDR3aa: CASSLERESYTF
CDR3nt: TGTGCCAGCAGCTTAGAAAGGGAAAGCTACACCTTC

j_gene: TRBJ1-1
abundance: .
v_gene: TRBV18
d_gene: TRBD1
CDR3aa: CASSPSGGNTEAFF
CDR3nt: TGTGCCAGCTCACCCTCAGGGGGGAACACTGAAGCTTTCTTT

j_gene: TRBJ1-4
abundance: .
v_gene: TRBV7-9
d_gene: .
CDR3aa: CASITSTGGEKLFF
CDR3nt: TGTGCCAGCATCACCTCGACCGGAGGAGAAAAACTGTTTTTT

j_gene: TRBJ2-1
abundance: .
v_gene: TRBV7-9
d_gene: .
CDR3aa: CASKGNLGYNEQFF
CDR3nt: TGTGCCTCGAAGGGGAACTTAGGGTACAATGAGCAGTTCTTC

j_gene: TRBJ1-5
abundance: .
v_gene: TRBV7-2
d_gene: .
CDR3aa: CASSLWGDNQPQHF
CDR3nt: TGTGCCAGCAGCTTATGGGGTGACAATCAGCCCCAGCATTTT